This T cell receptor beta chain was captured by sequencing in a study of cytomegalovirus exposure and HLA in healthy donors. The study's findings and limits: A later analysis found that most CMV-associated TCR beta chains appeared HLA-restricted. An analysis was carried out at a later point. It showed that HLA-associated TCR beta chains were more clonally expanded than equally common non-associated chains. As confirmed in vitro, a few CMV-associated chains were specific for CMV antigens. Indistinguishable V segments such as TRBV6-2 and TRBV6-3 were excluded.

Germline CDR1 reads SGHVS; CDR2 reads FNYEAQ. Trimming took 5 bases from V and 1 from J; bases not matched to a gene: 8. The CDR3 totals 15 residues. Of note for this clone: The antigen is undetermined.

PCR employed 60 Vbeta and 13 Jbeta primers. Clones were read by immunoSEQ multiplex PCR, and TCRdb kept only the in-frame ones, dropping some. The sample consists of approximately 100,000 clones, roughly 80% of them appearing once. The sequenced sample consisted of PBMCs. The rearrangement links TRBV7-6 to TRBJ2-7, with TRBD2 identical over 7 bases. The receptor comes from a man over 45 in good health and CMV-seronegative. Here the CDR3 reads CASSRNGGGSYEQYF. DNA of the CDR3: TGTGCCAGCAGCCGGAATGGGGGGGGTTCCTACGAGCAGTACTTC. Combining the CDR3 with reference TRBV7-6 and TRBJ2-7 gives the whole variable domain GAGVSQSPRYKVTKRGQDVALRCDPISGHVSLYWYRQALGQGPEFLTYFNYEAQQDKSGLPNDRFSAERPEGSISTLTIQRTEQRDSAMYRCASSRNGGGSYEQYFGPGTRLTVT.